This T cell receptor beta chain was sequenced for a study of cytomegalovirus exposure and HLA in healthy donors. On this clone itself: Its antigen is not identified.

Notes on the study in general: Sequencing artifact likely explains a cluster of highly shared sequence variants. Later work associated 16,951 TCR beta sequences with HLA alleles at 0.05 false discovery rate. A previous analysis found most TCR beta V segments productive roughly 87% or roughly 30% of the time. A later analysis appeared to link common viral pathogens to several of the most significant clusters.

Trimming removed 2 bases at V and 8 bases at J, with 16 bases between. The CDR3 is made up of 15 amino acids. Germline V gene sequence: CDR1 SGHDT, CDR2 YYEEEE. Researchers ran the PCR with 60 Vbeta and 13 Jbeta primers. Method: immunoSEQ multiplex PCR; TCRdb's copy keeps in-frame clones and lacks some. The data show 99,000 or so clones, with 70% to 80% seen just once and 1.3% held by the top ten. The genes are TRBV5-6 and TRBJ1-4, with D perhaps matching TRBD1 (6 bases). This sequence was found in a man aged 40-55 years in good health and CMV-seronegative. Sequencing was performed on PBMCs. In nucleotides, the CDR3 is TGTGCCAGCAGCTTCGCGGGCGTCCAGGGGGAAAAACTGTTTTTT. The encoded protein is CASSFAGVQGEKLFF. Supplemented by reference TRBV5-6 and TRBJ1-4, the full variable domain reads DAGVTQSPTHLIKTRGQQVTLRCSPKSGHDTVSWYQQALGQGPQFIFQYYEEEERQRGNFPDRFSGHQFPNYSSELNVNALLLGDSALYLCASSFAGVQGEKLFFGSGTQLSVL.